These T cell receptor beta chains were read from a single sample in a study of T cells in localized non-small cell lung cancer. TCRdb keeps only in-frame clones here, not all; method: immunoSEQ multiplex PCR. The sample has 70,000 to 90,000 clones; more than 75% are singletons. Sequences were derived from peripheral blood, sampled before any cancer treatment. The origin of the receptors is a female donor older than 55 with stage I lung adenocarcinoma. Each CDR3 is given with its conserved first and last residue. D genes are given only for firm matches. Not every row has a clone size; where given, it reads once, few, many or a size class.

TRBJ1-2 - - TRBV7-2 TGTGCCAGCAGCTTAGCGATAACCCGGGACCCCGGAAACTATGGCTACACCTTC CASSLAITRDPGNYGYTF
TRBJ2-4 - - TRBV7-2 TGTGCCAGCAGCTTGGTAGCCAAAAACATTCAGTACTTC CASSLVAKNIQYF
TRBJ1-2 - - TRBV4-2 TGTGCCAGCAGCCGACCCGGGACGGGAGATGGCTACACCTTC CASSRPGTGDGYTF
TRBJ1-1 - TRBD1 TRBV7-9 TGTGCCAGCAGCTTAGCGGGACAGGGACGAACTGAAGCTTTCTTT CASSLAGQGRTEAFF
TRBJ1-6 - TRBD1 TRBV28 TGTGCCAGCACGGCCGGGACAGCATTTTCACCCCTCCACTTT CASTAGTAFSPLHF
TRBJ2-1 - - TRBV7-2 TGTGCCAGCAGCCCCCAGGCTTATGAGCAGTTCTTC CASSPQAYEQFF
TRBJ1-3 - TRBD1 TRBV30 TGTGCCTGGGACAGGGCCCTCGGAAACACCATATATTTT CAWDRALGNTIYF
TRBJ2-7 - TRBD2 TRBV7-2 TGTGCCAGCAGCTTAGCAAGCGGGAGTGGCTACGAGCAGTACTTC CASSLASGSGYEQYF
TRBJ2-7 once - TRBV6-1 TGTGCCAGCAGTGAAGGTCTTGGGACGGGATATTACGAGCAGTACTTC CASSEGLGTGYYEQYF
TRBJ2-5 - TRBD2 TRBV25-1 TGTGCCAGCAGTGAATTCGCGGGGGTAGGAGAGACCCAGTACTTC CASSEFAGVGETQYF
TRBJ2-2 - - TRBV7-9 TGTGCCAACACAGGGTCGGCGAACACCGGGGAGCTGTTTTTT CANTGSANTGELFF
TRBJ2-7 - TRBD1 TRBV6-1 TGTGCCAGCAGACCGACAGGGTTCTACGAGCAGTACTTC CASRPTGFYEQYF
TRBJ1-2 - - TRBV5-1 TGCGCCAGCAGCCCTCGGGGCGCCTATGGCTACACCTTC CASSPRGAYGYTF
TRBJ1-6 - - TRBV30 TGTGCCTGGTCGACCTCCCTAGTACCGACGAATAATTCACCCCTCCACTTT CAWSTSLVPTNNSPLHF
TRBJ1-2 - - TRBV19 TGTGCCAGTAGTATTCCTGGCAACACTAACTATGGCTACACCTTC CASSIPGNTNYGYTF
TRBJ2-3 - TRBD2 TRBV4-2 TGTGCCGGCAGCCCCGTTATGACTAGCGGGAGGGCAGATACGCAGTATTTT CAGSPVMTSGRADTQYF
TRBJ2-3 - - TRBV2 TGTGCCAGCAGGGATTTCACAGATACGCAGTATTTT CASRDFTDTQYF
TRBJ1-5 few - TRBV27 TGTGCCAGCAGCGGCTGGTTCGGCAATCAGCCCCAGCATTTT CASSGWFGNQPQHF
TRBJ2-4 - - TRBV6-6 TGTGCCAGCAGTTACGGGGCGGCGGGCATTCAGTACTTC CASSYGAAGIQYF
TRBJ1-3 - - TRBV2 TGTGCCAGCAGTGTCGGGAACACCATATATTTT CASSVGNTIYF
TRBJ1-6 - - TRBV4-1 TGCGCCAGCAGCCTAGGGACTCAAGCGGGTTCACCCCTCCACTTT CASSLGTQAGSPLHF
TRBJ1-1 - - TRBV4-1 TGCGCCAGCAGCGTACGAAAACAACAGGGTAAGAACACTGAAGCTTTCTTT CASSVRKQQGKNTEAFF